This section outlines one TCR beta chain sequence together with its context. The sample comes from a study of blood T cell repertoires in COVID-19. In the study overall: The United States, Italy and Spain supplied acute and convalescent COVID-19 samples. Sources were T cells, B-cell-depleted T cells, or PBMCs; the material itself was cDNA or gDNA.

Source study methods: Amplifying reference gene primers gave estimates of nucleated cell counts. Some clones are missing from TCRdb's copy, which holds only in-frame ones; the method was immunoSEQ multiplex PCR. Clonal size and the V and J genes are those of that table, whereas D and trimming came from the DNA. The sample includes 26,000 or so clones, around 88% of them seen just once. The CDR3 extends over 16 amino acids. Unmatched junction bases numbered 9, after V lost 3 bases and J lost 4 bases. Germline V CDR1 and CDR2: KGHSH, LQKENI. The clonotype comes from a human donor in a cohort sampled during active COVID-19. This chain uses TRBV18 with TRBJ2-3; 8 bases map to TRBD1. What was sequenced was peripheral blood. The CDR3, as DNA: TGTGCCAGCTCACCCCGGACAGGGTCGGGGTCAGATACGCAGTATTTT. It yields the protein CASSPRTGSGSDTQYF.